This T cell receptor (beta chain) was identified during a study of blood T cells in healthy people across ages. Per the germline V gene, CDR1 is SGHTA and CDR2 is FQGTGA. Germline trimming cut 5 bases from V and 2 bases from J; bases unmatched to any gene: 10. There are 16 residues in the CDR3. For the second PCR, which ran for roughly 6 to 11 cycles, a sample-barcoded 5' primer and a J-beta primer mix were used. TCRdb recomputed calls from the 5' RACE reads with MiXCR, one row per CDR3 protein. The sample has more than 1,000,000 distinct CDR3 sequences, approximately 25% seen once. This sample was also put to use in a study of T cells of mothers and their children.

This clonotype was sampled from a girl aged 2 to 10 in good health. The genes are TRBV7-3 and TRBJ2-3; 7 bases line up with TRBD2. Sequencing was performed on blood. This CDR3 is CASSLGRLGPTDTQYF. Written as DNA, the CDR3 is TGTGCCAGCAGCCTCGGGAGGCTGGGCCCCACAGATACGCAGTATTTT.